The 23 T cell receptor beta chains reported below all come from one sample, sequenced in a study of OX40 agonist ivuxolimab in advanced cancers. The protocol was immunoSEQ multiplex PCR, while the TCRdb copy is restricted to in-frame clones and leaves out a portion. Of 80,000 to 100,000 clones in the sample, roughly 90% were seen once. The sample consisted of CD4+ or CD8+ T cells sorted from blood, taken in a trial of the OX40 agonist ivuxolimab. The receptors come from an adult with an advanced solid tumor such as melanoma, head and neck, liver or kidney cancer.

The rearrangement joins TRBV11-3 to TRBJ1-2, with 7 bases fitting TRBD1. Losses at the gene ends were 0 bases for V and 4 bases for J; bases not matched to a gene: 14. The CDR3 contains 18 residues. CDR1 SGHNT and CDR2 YENEEA come from the germline V gene. The DNA for the CDR3 is TGTGCCAGCAGCTTAGATCAGGGGGGGACAGCGGCAAGCTATGGCTACACCTTC. Protein product: CASSLDQGGTAASYGYTF.

This clone was seen only once. V gene TRBV6-6 combines with J gene TRBJ1-6, with TRBD1 matching over 8 bases. Germline values: CDR1 MNHNY, CDR2 SVGAGI (reference sequence). The CDR3 totals 14 residues. V gave up 6 bases and J gave up 7 bases; unmatched junction bases: 5. The chain's CDR3 is CASRVTGENSPLHF. The CDR3 nucleotides read TGTGCCAGCAGGGTGACAGGGGAGAATTCACCCCTCCACTTT.

V is TRBV6-5 and J is TRBJ2-3, with D tentatively TRBD2 (5 bases). CDR1 and CDR2 (germline): MNHEY, SVGAGI. CDR3 length: 15 amino acids. Trimming left V 0 bases short and J 3 bases short, with 10 bases between. CDR3 sequence: CASSYSYGGTDTQYF. CDR3 DNA sequence: TGTGCCAGCAGTTACTCGTACGGCGGGACAGATACGCAGTATTTT.

The chain couples TRBV29-1 to TRBJ1-2; 7 bases fit TRBD1. Germline V gene data show CDR1 as SQVTM and CDR2 as ANQGSEA. This CDR3 has 11 residues. V shed 3 bases and J 10 bases; nucleotides not matched to a gene: 5. CDR3 amino acids: CSVDLQGVYTF. Here the CDR3 DNA reads TGCAGCGTTGACCTTCAGGGGGTCTACACCTTC.

The chain employs TRBV11-2 and TRBJ2-1; 10 bases match TRBD1. V lost 5 bases to trimming and J lost 9 bases; unmatched junction nucleotides: 7. Germline V lookup: CDR1 SGHAT, CDR2 FQNNGV. This CDR3 is built from 14 residues. Here the CDR3 reads CASSKDRGSSEQFF. The CDR3, as DNA: TGTGCCAGCAGCAAGGACAGGGGGTCGAGTGAGCAGTTCTTC.

This clone was found once. This rearrangement joins TRBV7-9 to TRBJ2-3, with D unclear. The germline V gene has CDR1 SEHNR and CDR2 FQNEAQ (reference sequence). V was trimmed by 5 bases and J by 4 bases, leaving 10 bases between them. The CDR3 covers 13 residues. CDR3 DNA sequence: TGTGCCAGCAGCGGCACCCAATCAGATACGCAGTATTTT. Residues: CASSGTQSDTQYF.

V is TRBV19 and J is TRBJ1-1; D not resolved. The CDR3 is 14 amino acids. Trimming took off 5 bases at V and 1 base at J, with 11 bases between the two ends. Germline lookup yields CDR1 LNHDA and CDR2 SQIVND (reference sequence). The CDR3 loop is CASSPWGGNTEAFF. For the CDR3, the DNA is TGTGCCAGTAGTCCTTGGGGAGGGAACACTGAAGCTTTCTTT.

The chain links TRBV20-1 to TRBJ1-2; D remains unclear. Germline values: CDR1 DFQATT, CDR2 SNEGSKA (reference sequence). The CDR3 is 11 amino acids. V dropped 6 bases and J dropped 4 bases, with 9 bases sitting between them. The CDR3 reads CSARTVYGYTF. DNA of the CDR3: TGCAGTGCGAGGACTGTCTATGGCTACACCTTC.

The gene calls are TRBV29-1 and TRBJ2-6; 7 nucleotides align to TRBD1. Germline trimming cut 1 base from V and 0 bases from J; bases unmatched to any gene: 9. The germline V gene encodes CDR1 SQVTM and CDR2 ANQGSEA. There are 18 residues in the CDR3. CDR3 sequence reads: CSVEGPQGLSSGANVLTF. In DNA form, the CDR3 reads TGCAGCGTTGAAGGCCCACAGGGGTTAAGCTCTGGGGCCAACGTCCTGACTTTC.

The V call is TRBV7-9, the J call TRBJ1-1; D is uncertain. This CDR3 contains 13 residues. V lost 3 bases and J 1 base, leaving 6 bases between the germline ends. The germline V gene has CDR1 SEHNR and CDR2 FQNEAQ (reference sequence). The CDR3 DNA follows: TGTGCCAGCAGCTTGAGGGAGAACACTGAAGCTTTCTTT. It is translated as CASSLRENTEAFF.

This chain joins TRBV28 and TRBJ2-7, with 9 positions matching TRBD2. V lost 6 bases, J lost 6 bases, and 12 bases stayed unmatched. The CDR3 totals 15 residues. CDR1 and CDR2 (germline): MDHEN, SYDVKM. Here the CDR3 reads CASRILGLANGEQYF. The CDR3 nucleotides are TGTGCCAGCAGGATCCTCGGACTAGCGAACGGCGAGCAGTACTTC.

This chain joins TRBV2 and TRBJ2-3; D might be TRBD2 (6 bases). Trimming left V 0 bases short and J 6 bases short, with 22 bases between. The CDR3 extends over 18 amino acids. Germline lookup yields CDR1 SNHLY and CDR2 FYNNEI. The CDR3 DNA follows: TGTGCCAGCAGTGAAGCGGGGGAGACTAGATCAGTAGAGGATACGCAGTATTTT. Translation: CASSEAGETRSVEDTQYF.

The chain has TRBV11-2 and TRBJ2-1; D remains ambiguous. From germline, CDR1 is SGHAT and CDR2 FQNNGV. The CDR3 consists of 15 residues. With 1 base removed from V and 3 bases from J, the gap between germline ends came to 10 bases. The CDR3 coding sequence is TGTGCCAGCAGCTTAGGGGGTAGTTTCTACAATGAGCAGTTCTTC. Residues: CASSLGGSFYNEQFF.

The V gene is TRBV5-1, the J gene TRBJ2-1; 10 bases align to TRBD2. CDR1 is SGHRS, CDR2 YFSETQ, per germline. The CDR3 is 16 amino acids. The V segment lost 5 bases and the J segment 4 bases; nucleotides outside the gene matches: 9. For the CDR3, the DNA is TGCGCCAGCAGTTCTCTCCCTAGCGGGGGTTACAATGAGCAGTTCTTC. Its translation: CASSSLPSGGYNEQFF. The full variable domain, with the rest looked up from reference TRBV5-1 and TRBJ2-1, is KAGVTQTPRYLIKTRGQQVTLSCSPISGHRSVSWYQQTPGQGLQFLFEYFSETQRNKGNFPGRFSGRQFSNSRSEMNVSTLELGDSALYLCASSSLPSGGYNEQFFGPGTRLTVL.

This chain joins TRBV11-2 and TRBJ2-1; no firm D call. Germline V gives CDR1 SGHAT, CDR2 FQNNGV. The CDR3 loop spans 12 amino acids. V was cut by 2 bases and J by 9 bases, with 8 bases left in between. The CDR3 DNA is TGTGCCAGCAGCTTATTCGTCGGTGAGCAGTTCTTC. Protein product: CASSLFVGEQFF.

V gene TRBV18 combines with J gene TRBJ1-5; perhaps TRBD1 as D (5 bases). V lost 4 bases, J lost 7 bases, and 11 bases lay in between. The CDR3 totals 13 residues. Germline assignment: CDR1 KGHSH and CDR2 LQKENI. CDR3 region: CASSRGGKQPQHF. DNA of the CDR3: TGTGCCAGCTCACGCGGGGGGAAACAGCCCCAGCATTTT. The complete variable domain, with remaining parts taken from reference TRBV18 and TRBJ1-5, reads NAGVMQNPRHLVRRRGQEARLRCSPMKGHSHVYWYRQLPEEGLKFMVYLQKENIIDESGMPKERFSAEFPKEGPSILRIQQVVRGDSAAYFCASSRGGKQPQHFGDGTRLSIL.

Here the CDR3 DNA reads TGCGCCAGCAGGTATGTTGGAATCACTGAAGCTTTCTTT. As protein: CASRYVGITEAFF. The rearrangement uses TRBV5-1 and TRBJ1-1; D is unresolved. The CDR3 totals 13 residues. Trimming left V 5 bases short and J 4 bases short, with 12 bases between. Per germline, CDR1 SGHRS and CDR2 YFSETQ. The complete variable domain, with remaining parts taken from reference TRBV5-1 and TRBJ1-1, reads KAGVTQTPRYLIKTRGQQVTLSCSPISGHRSVSWYQQTPGQGLQFLFEYFSETQRNKGNFPGRFSGRQFSNSRSEMNVSTLELGDSALYLCASRYVGITEAFFGQGTRLTVV.

The chain has TRBV28 and TRBJ1-3; no definite D call. The V gene's germline CDR1 is MDHEN and CDR2 SYDVKM. This CDR3 is built from 14 residues. Trimming shortened V by 3 bases and J by 0 bases, and 6 bases separated the two germline ends. Here the CDR3 DNA reads TGTGCCAGCAGTTTGCCAAGCTCTGGAAACACCATATATTTT. Encoded protein: CASSLPSSGNTIYF.

This clone appeared a single time. The chain joins TRBV7-9 to TRBJ2-7, with D uncertain. Germline lookup yields CDR1 SEHNR and CDR2 FQNEAQ (reference sequence). This CDR3 contains 11 residues. Trimming took 6 bases from V and 6 from J, leaving 9 bases between them. The DNA of the CDR3 is TGTGCCAGCAGTACTCGTGGCGAGCAGTACTTC. Protein: CASSTRGEQYF.

The chain uses TRBV7-2 and TRBJ1-2; TRBD1 agrees at 7 bases. CDR1 is SGHTA, CDR2 FQGNSA, per germline. The CDR3 loop spans 13 amino acids. After removal of 0 bases from V and 8 bases from J, the junction contained 3 bases not matched to a gene. The CDR3 reads CASSLAPRGGYTF. CDR3 DNA: TGTGCCAGCAGCTTAGCTCCCAGGGGGGGCTACACCTTC.

The V call is TRBV25-1, the J call TRBJ2-1; D possibly corresponds to TRBD1 (6 bases). From germline, CDR1 is MGHDK and CDR2 SYGVNS. Trimming stripped 2 bases from V and 2 bases from J, with 10 bases between. The length of the CDR3 is 15 residues. The CDR3 loop is CASSEPGEAYNEQFF. The CDR3 DNA sequence: TGTGCCAGCAGTGAACCAGGGGAAGCCTACAATGAGCAGTTCTTC. Full variable domain (rest looked up from reference TRBV25-1 and TRBJ2-1): EADIYQTPRYLVIGTGKKITLECSQTMGHDKMYWYQQDPGMELHLIHYSYGVNSTEKGDLSSESTVSRIRTEHFPLTLESARPSHTSQYLCASSEPGEAYNEQFFGPGTRLTVL.

This clone was observed once. V gene TRBV19 combines with J gene TRBJ1-1; D perhaps matches TRBD1 (6 bases). CDR1 is LNHDA, CDR2 SQIVND, per germline (reference sequence). The CDR3 has 16 amino acids. Trimming removed 5 bases from V and 2 bases from J, with 18 bases in between. As DNA, the CDR3 is TGTGCCAGTAGTTTGGACAGTCTCGGGGGAAACACTGAAGCTTTCTTT. It codes for CASSLDSLGGNTEAFF.

This rearrangement joins TRBV19 to TRBJ2-7; 9 bases fit TRBD1. This CDR3 region has 14 residues. The J segment lost 6 bases and the V segment lost 5 bases, leaving 8 bases of the junction unmatched. Germline V gene sequence: CDR1 LNHDA, CDR2 SQIVND (reference sequence). CDR3 sequence: CASSSWDRVGEQYF. DNA for the CDR3: TGTGCCAGTAGTTCATGGGACAGGGTCGGCGAGCAGTACTTC.